Given below is one T cell receptor beta chain in context. Its antigen remains unknown. These data are taken from a study of monozygotic twins with inflammatory bowel disease. CDR1 and CDR2 (germline): SGHRS, YFSETQ. The CDR3 contains 15 residues. Regarding the study as a whole: The sharing of clonotypes with others was lower in IBD patients than in healthy twins, especially with disease activity. A lone strong IBD-associated signal or clonotype found no support.

Researchers generated cDNA in eight separate reactions per sample. TCRdb reprocessed the 5' RACE reads, with one entry per CDR3 protein and no DNA. Here the sample table reports around 210,000 distinct CDR3 sequences. This chain connects TRBV5-1 to TRBJ2-1. This TCR came from a human donor with ulcerative colitis or Crohn's disease, or a healthy co-twin of an affected twin (not recorded which). Material for sequencing was blood. The CDR3: CASSYNYGSYNEQFF.